The 9 T cell receptor beta chains below all came from one sample that was sequenced in a study of CD8+CD57+ T cells in acquired aplastic anemia. TCR beta VDJ and CDR3 profiling used genomic DNA as template. One entry per CDR3 protein, called by TCRdb with MiXCR from the reads. The sample has about 190,000 distinct CDR3 sequences, about 64% seen once; the top ten hold 40% to 55%. The material sequenced was sorted CD4+, CD8+, or CD8+CD57+ T cells (not recorded which) from PBMCs. These receptors all stem from a human donor with severe aplastic anemia or a healthy control (not recorded which).

As regards this clonotype: The junction differs from germline at one of its ends, possibly a read error. This chain connects TRBV19 to TRBJ1-5; D gene ambiguous. Germline V gives CDR1 LNHDA, CDR2 SQIVND (reference sequence). The CDR3 is 13 amino acids. CDR3 in amino acids: CVSKYDSNQPQHF. For the CDR3, the DNA is TGTGTCAGTAAGTACGATAGCAATCAGCCCCAGCATTTT.

The chain has TRBV2 and TRBJ2-7; D tentatively fits TRBD1 or TRBD2 (5 bases each). CDR3 length: 13 amino acids. Trimming took 6 bases from V and 7 from J, leaving 16 bases between them. Per germline, CDR1 SNHLY and CDR2 FYNNEI. Written as DNA, the CDR3 is TGTGCCAGCAGCGACGGGACCCACTGTGAGCAGTACTTC. Its protein is CASSDGTHCEQYF.

The rearrangement links TRBV29-1 to TRBJ2-7, with D perhaps TRBD1 (6 bases). The CDR3 contains 14 residues. Trimming stripped 3 bases from V and 4 bases from J, with 16 bases between. Germline values: CDR1 SQVTM, CDR2 ANQGSEA. The DNA of the CDR3 is TGCAGCGTTGAGGACCGCTCCGGACAGTACGAGCAGTACTTC. It codes for CSVEDRSGQYEQYF.

The chain uses TRBV19 and TRBJ2-2; 9 nucleotides align to TRBD2. Germline V gene lookup returns CDR1 LNHDA and CDR2 SQIVND (reference sequence). After removal of 5 bases from V and 6 bases from J, the junction contained 7 bases not matched to a gene. The CDR3 extends over 15 amino acids. CDR3 in amino acids: CASSQDRGGAGELFF. CDR3 DNA sequence: TGTGCCAGTAGTCAGGACCGCGGGGGGGCCGGGGAGCTGTTTTTT.

This chain connects TRBV5-1 to TRBJ2-7; 7 bases agree with TRBD1. V lost 0 bases and J lost 6; bases outside the gene matches: 6. The CDR3 sequence is 14 residues long. Germline lookup yields CDR1 SGHRS and CDR2 YFSETQ. CDR3 sequence (DNA): TGCGCCAGCAGCTTGGGAGGGGGCGCGGGCGAGCAGTACTTC. Protein: CASSLGGGAGEQYF.

The J gene is TRBJ1-1, the V gene TRBV15; D is unresolved. V lost 7 bases to trimming and J lost 8 bases, with 14 bases between them. Germline assignment: CDR1 LNHNV and CDR2 YYDKDF (reference sequence). CDR3 length equals 12 residues. The CDR3 here is CATIGRAREAFF. CDR3 nucleotide sequence: TGTGCCACCATAGGACGGGCCAGGGAAGCTTTCTTT.

This clonotype was seen at least ten times. Being one base from a much bigger clone, this may be a read error. The V and J genes are TRBV7-9 and TRBJ2-7, with D unclear. The V end was cut by 5 bases, the J end by 0 bases, with 2 bases between. CDR1 is SEHNR, CDR2 FQNEAQ, per germline (reference sequence). The CDR3 has 11 residues. CDR3 sequence reads: CASSHSYEQYF. The CDR3 coding sequence is TGTGCCAGCAGCCACTCCTACGAGCAGTACTTC. The whole variable domain, filled in from reference TRBV7-9 and TRBJ2-7, reads DTGVSQNPRHKITKRGQNVTFRCDPISEHNRLYWYRQTLGQGPEFLTYFQNEAQLEKSRLLSDRFSAERPKGSFSTLEIQRTEQGDSAMYLCASSHSYEQYFGPGTRLTVT.

This clonotype has ten or more counts. The J gene is TRBJ2-7, the V gene TRBV2; TRBD2 matches at 7 bases. J gave up 1 base and V 2 bases, and 5 bases lay outside the gene matches. CDR3 length equals 15 residues. The germline V gene has CDR1 SNHLY and CDR2 FYNNEI. CDR3 bases: TGTGCCAGCAGTGAATCAGGCGGGGGTTCCTACGAGCAGTACTTC. It specifies CASSESGGGSYEQYF.

This clonotype was seen ten or more times. This chain uses TRBV7-3 with TRBJ1-1; D unresolved. In germline, CDR1 is SGHTA, CDR2 FQGTGA. Trimming removed 5 bases at V and 4 bases at J, with 11 bases between. The CDR3 consists of 13 residues. The CDR3 coding sequence is TGTGCCAGCAGCCCGCCGGGAGGCACTGAAGCTTTCTTT. Amino acids: CASSPPGGTEAFF.